This is a list of T cell receptor beta chains from one sample in a study of regulatory T cells in long-lasting Graves disease. TCRdb passed the multiplex PCR reads through MiXCR, listing each CDR3 protein once. The sample has about 540,000 distinct CDR3 sequences; about 13% are singletons. The same specimen was also included in a second study, on T cells in Graves' hyperthyroidism and ophthalmopathy.

This specimen consisted of peripheral blood mononuclear cells (PBMCs), obtained at new diagnosis, from a patient treated with antithyroid drugs. These receptors came from a man younger than 45 with Graves disease. Both conserved end residues are part of each CDR3.

TRBV12-3/TRBV12-4	CATSSPGTSGRIADTQYF
TRBV27	CASRDGPGPKGTEAFF
TRBV27	CATRAADYNEQFF
TRBV20-1	CSASRTGAWYEQYF
TRBV18	CASSPGQDGYTF
TRBV6-4	CASTAGTTTYEQYF
TRBV20-1	CSARDDGLAGPYEQYF
TRBV27	CASSSLAGVEQFF
TRBV27	CASRASGGYNEQFF
TRBV9	CASSERRLSSAEQFF
TRBV11-2	CASSSLRDIEKLFF
TRBV29-1	CSVLLGEGYTF
TRBV24-1	CATSDPGLADLDEQFF
TRBV29-1	CSVEGQVGGYTF
TRBV18	CASSPRVSTGIYSNQPQHF
TRBV19	CASSIRGQGSPDTQYF
TRBV28	CASSPPGPVAGEAFF
TRBV19	CASSSTAGGRDRPYEQYF
TRBV11-3	CASSPQGGANYGYTF
TRBV7-3	CASSATGTGHSPLHF
TRBV25-1	CASSESGRGNQETQYF
TRBV28	CASRPDRDSRHAYEQYF
TRBV14	CASSRLGASSYNEQFF
TRBV30	CASETRGGLGNTGELFF
TRBV7-6	CASSLVSGGGYTF
TRBV11-2	CASSLVNSNTEAFF
TRBV20-1	CSAPYSGLAGGRGELFF
TRBV7-9	CASSSTSLETQYF
TRBV9	CASTRGGESTDTQYF
TRBV3-1	CASSQGRANEKLFF
TRBV19	CASSMRWSGRERDTQYF
TRBV24-1	CATSETEPQETQYF
TRBV12-3/TRBV12-4	CASSLWDVAVSYNEQFF
TRBV9	CASSDRNYNEQFF
TRBV19	CASTGGAHGYTF
TRBV29-1	CSVEVLVRETQYF
TRBV11-3	CASSLGTGGMYEQFF
TRBV2	CASQRDTIYF
TRBV12-3/TRBV12-4	CASTRDRSMGYTF
TRBV20-1	CSARGGVEQYF
TRBV2	CASSDGAGAETQYF
TRBV10-3	CAISGTSAFYNEQFF
TRBV12-3/TRBV12-4	CASSLWGTSGRNSYEQYF
TRBV2	CASSESPTGELFF
TRBV6-5	CASSWETDTGELFF
TRBV29-1	CSVPLGGFGQETQYF